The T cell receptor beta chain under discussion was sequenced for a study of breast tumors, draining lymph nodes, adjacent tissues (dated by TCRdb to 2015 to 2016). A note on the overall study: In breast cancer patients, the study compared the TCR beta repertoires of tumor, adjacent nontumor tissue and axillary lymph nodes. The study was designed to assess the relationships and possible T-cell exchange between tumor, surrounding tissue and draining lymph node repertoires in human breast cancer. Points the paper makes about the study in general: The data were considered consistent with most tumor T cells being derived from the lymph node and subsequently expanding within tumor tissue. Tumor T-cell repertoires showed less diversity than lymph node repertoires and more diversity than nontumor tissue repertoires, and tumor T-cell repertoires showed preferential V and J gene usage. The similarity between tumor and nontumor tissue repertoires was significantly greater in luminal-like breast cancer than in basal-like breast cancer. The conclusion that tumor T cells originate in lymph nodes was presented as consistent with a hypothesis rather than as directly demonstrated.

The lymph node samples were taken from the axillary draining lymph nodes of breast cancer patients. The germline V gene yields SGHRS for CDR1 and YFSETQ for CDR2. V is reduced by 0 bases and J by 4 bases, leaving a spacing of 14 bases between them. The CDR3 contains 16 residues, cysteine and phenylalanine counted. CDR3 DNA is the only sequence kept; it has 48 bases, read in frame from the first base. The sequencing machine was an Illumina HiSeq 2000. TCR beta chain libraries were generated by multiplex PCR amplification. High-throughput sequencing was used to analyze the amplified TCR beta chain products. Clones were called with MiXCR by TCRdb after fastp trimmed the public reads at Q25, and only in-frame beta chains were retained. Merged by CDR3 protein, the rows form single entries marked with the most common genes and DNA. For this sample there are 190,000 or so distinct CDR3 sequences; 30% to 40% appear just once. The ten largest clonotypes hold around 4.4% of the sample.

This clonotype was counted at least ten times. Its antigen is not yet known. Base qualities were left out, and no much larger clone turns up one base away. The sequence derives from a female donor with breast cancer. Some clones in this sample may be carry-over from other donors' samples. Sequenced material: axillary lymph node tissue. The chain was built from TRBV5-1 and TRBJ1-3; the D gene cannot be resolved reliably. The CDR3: CASSLGPGEAGNTIYF. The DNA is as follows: TGCGCCAGCAGCTTGGGCCCTGGGGAAGCGGGAAACACCATATATTTT.